This T cell receptor beta chain was identified in a study of blood T cell repertoires in COVID-19. About the research overall: Samples representing acute and convalescent COVID-19 were sourced from the United States, Italy and Spain. T cells, B-cell-depleted T cells, or PBMCs supplied cDNA or gDNA.

V was shortened by 6 bases and J by 0 bases, with 14 bases between the two germline ends. The CDR3 has 16 amino acids. CDR1 is MGHRA and CDR2 is YSYEKL in the germline V gene. In the original workflow: Nucleated cell counts were estimated from reference gene primer amplification. Repertoires were generated with immunoSEQ multiplex PCR, while TCRdb's copy carries only in-frame clones and drops some. Clone size and the V and J calls come from that table; the DNA yielded D and trimming. The sample carries 80,000 to 130,000 clones, just under 95% recorded once. The clonotype was recovered from a man aged 65 to 79 with acute or convalescent COVID-19. Sequencing was done on a sample of peripheral blood. The V and J genes are TRBV4-1 and TRBJ2-2; a possible D gene is TRBD1 (5 bases). In DNA, the CDR3 is TGCGCCAGCAGACCACGACAGTTCACGAACACCGGGGAGCTGTTTTTT. Its protein is CASRPRQFTNTGELFF.